The rows below give T cell receptor beta chains drawn from one sample of a study of cytotoxic CD8 clonotypes in ibrutinib-treated CLL. Assay: immunoSEQ multiplex PCR; the TCRdb copy retains only in-frame clones and omits some. The repertoire has roughly 58,000 clones, roughly 54% of them found once; the top ten carry roughly a quarter. Material: PBMCs, obtained at disease progression, from a patient treated with ibrutinib. Receptors originate from a human donor with chronic lymphocytic leukemia. CDR3s include the opening cysteine and the closing phenylalanine or tryptophan. The D gene is left open where the match is weak. Clone size is not always given. Where it is, it says once, few, many or a class for expanded clones.

d_gene: NA
j_gene: TRBJ2-1
v_gene: TRBV4-1
abundance: few
CDR3aa: CASSQGSTYNEQFF
CDR3nt: TGCGCCAGCAGCCAAGGGTCTACCTACAATGAGCAGTTCTTC

d_gene: TRBD1
j_gene: TRBJ2-7
v_gene: TRBV5-1
abundance: NA
CDR3aa: CASSLGPSTGQGAAYEQYF
CDR3nt: TGCGCCAGCAGCTTGGGTCCGTCAACGGGACAGGGGGCGGCCTACGAGCAGTACTTC

d_gene: TRBD1
j_gene: TRBJ2-7
v_gene: TRBV5-1
abundance: NA
CDR3aa: CASSWDRWGDYEQYF
CDR3nt: TGCGCCAGCAGCTGGGACAGGTGGGGAGACTACGAGCAGTACTTC

d_gene: TRBD1
j_gene: TRBJ2-5
v_gene: TRBV29-1
abundance: NA
CDR3aa: CSVVPTGTGRQETQYF
CDR3nt: TGCAGCGTCGTACCTACCGGGACAGGGAGGCAAGAGACCCAGTACTTC

d_gene: NA
j_gene: TRBJ1-3
v_gene: TRBV6-1
abundance: once
CDR3aa: CASRRPAGTIYF
CDR3nt: TGTGCCAGCAGGCGACCGGCGGGCACCATATATTTT

d_gene: TRBD1
j_gene: TRBJ1-4
v_gene: TRBV29-1
abundance: NA
CDR3aa: CSGLDRRNEKLFF
CDR3nt: TGCAGCGGGCTGGACAGGAGAAATGAAAAACTGTTTTTT

d_gene: TRBD1
j_gene: TRBJ1-3
v_gene: TRBV6-5
abundance: few
CDR3aa: CASSYQRDRAGNTIYF
CDR3nt: TGTGCCAGCAGTTACCAGCGGGACAGAGCCGGAAACACCATATATTTT

d_gene: NA
j_gene: TRBJ2-5
v_gene: TRBV10-3
abundance: NA
CDR3aa: CAISESNSWTQYF
CDR3nt: TGTGCCATCAGTGAGTCGAACTCATGGACCCAGTACTTC

d_gene: NA
j_gene: TRBJ2-2
v_gene: TRBV6-6
abundance: NA
CDR3aa: CASRWTANTGELFF
CDR3nt: TGTGCCAGCAGATGGACGGCGAACACCGGGGAGCTGTTTTTT

d_gene: NA
j_gene: TRBJ2-1
v_gene: TRBV18
abundance: NA
CDR3aa: CASSPLRDEQFF
CDR3nt: TGTGCCAGCTCACCTCTCCGGGATGAGCAGTTCTTC

d_gene: NA
j_gene: TRBJ1-4
v_gene: TRBV10-3
abundance: few
CDR3aa: CAISAGRVEKLFF
CDR3nt: TGTGCCATCAGTGCGGGCAGGGTTGAAAAACTGTTTTTT

d_gene: TRBD1
j_gene: TRBJ2-7
v_gene: TRBV4-1
abundance: NA
CDR3aa: CASSLIDRGFSSYEQYF
CDR3nt: TGCGCCAGCAGCCTCATCGACAGGGGATTCAGCTCCTACGAGCAGTACTTC

d_gene: NA
j_gene: TRBJ2-2
v_gene: TRBV6-5
abundance: NA
CDR3aa: CASRGEGAIPGELFF
CDR3nt: TGTGCCTCCAGAGGGGAGGGGGCAATCCCCGGGGAGCTGTTTTTT

d_gene: NA
j_gene: TRBJ2-7
v_gene: TRBV6-5
abundance: NA
CDR3aa: CASSRGFPYEQYF
CDR3nt: TGTGCCAGCAGTCGCGGGTTCCCCTACGAGCAGTACTTC

d_gene: NA
j_gene: TRBJ1-5
v_gene: TRBV30
abundance: few
CDR3aa: CAWSVRGNQPQHF
CDR3nt: TGTGCCTGGAGTGTACGAGGCAATCAGCCCCAGCATTTT

d_gene: NA
j_gene: TRBJ1-5
v_gene: TRBV5-1
abundance: NA
CDR3aa: CASAVIPYQPQHF
CDR3nt: TGCGCCAGCGCAGTGATACCCTATCAGCCCCAGCATTTT

d_gene: NA
j_gene: TRBJ1-6
v_gene: TRBV28
abundance: NA
CDR3aa: CASSPTGGGVYNSPLHF
CDR3nt: TGTGCCAGCAGTCCTACAGGCGGGGGAGTTTATAATTCACCCCTCCACTTT

d_gene: TRBD1
j_gene: TRBJ1-5
v_gene: TRBV7-2
abundance: few
CDR3aa: CASSHPGGNDQPQHF
CDR3nt: TGTGCCAGCAGCCATCCAGGGGGCAACGATCAGCCCCAGCATTTT

d_gene: TRBD2
j_gene: TRBJ2-5
v_gene: TRBV2
abundance: NA
CDR3aa: CASRATSGERETQYF
CDR3nt: TGTGCCAGCAGAGCGACTAGCGGGGAGAGAGAGACCCAGTACTTC

d_gene: NA
j_gene: TRBJ2-7
v_gene: TRBV27
abundance: NA
CDR3aa: CASSPGPEGQYF
CDR3nt: TGTGCCAGCAGTCCGGGCCCGGAGGGGCAGTACTTC

d_gene: NA
j_gene: TRBJ2-7
v_gene: TRBV28
abundance: NA
CDR3aa: CASSFRQIEQYF
CDR3nt: TGTGCCAGCAGTTTTAGGCAGATCGAGCAGTACTTC

d_gene: TRBD1
j_gene: TRBJ1-4
v_gene: TRBV7-2
abundance: NA
CDR3aa: CASSLMWTGGEEKLFF
CDR3nt: TGTGCCAGCAGCCTTATGTGGACAGGGGGCGAGGAAAAACTGTTTTTT

d_gene: NA
j_gene: TRBJ2-7
v_gene: TRBV27
abundance: NA
CDR3aa: CASSLGLGIYEQYF
CDR3nt: TGTGCCAGCAGTTTAGGGCTAGGGATCTACGAGCAGTACTTC

d_gene: TRBD1
j_gene: TRBJ2-7
v_gene: TRBV10-1
abundance: NA
CDR3aa: CASSVCGSGTGGDHVYEQYF
CDR3nt: TGCGCCAGCAGTGTATGCGGATCCGGGACAGGGGGCGACCATGTCTACGAGCAGTACTTC

d_gene: NA
j_gene: TRBJ2-7
v_gene: TRBV6-5
abundance: NA
CDR3aa: CASSYSTTIPYEQYF
CDR3nt: TGTGCCAGCAGTTACTCGACTACTATTCCCTACGAGCAGTACTTC

d_gene: NA
j_gene: TRBJ2-7
v_gene: TRBV6-5
abundance: few
CDR3aa: CASSYSITYEQYF
CDR3nt: TGTGCCAGCAGTTACTCGATCACCTACGAGCAGTACTTC

d_gene: NA
j_gene: TRBJ2-7
v_gene: TRBV27
abundance: few
CDR3aa: CASSHNYEQYF
CDR3nt: TGTGCCAGCAGTCACAACTACGAGCAGTACTTC

d_gene: TRBD1
j_gene: TRBJ2-3
v_gene: TRBV4-1
abundance: few
CDR3aa: CASSQTQGISSDTQYF
CDR3nt: TGCGCCAGCAGCCAAACACAGGGGATTAGCTCAGATACGCAGTATTTT

d_gene: NA
j_gene: TRBJ2-2
v_gene: TRBV7-6
abundance: NA
CDR3aa: CASSLESVFGELFF
CDR3nt: TGTGCCAGCAGCTTAGAATCGGTGTTCGGGGAGCTGTTTTTT

d_gene: TRBD1
j_gene: TRBJ2-7
v_gene: TRBV11-1
abundance: few
CDR3aa: CASSLDRGYEQYF
CDR3nt: TGTGCCAGCAGCTTAGACAGGGGCTACGAGCAGTACTTC

d_gene: TRBD2
j_gene: TRBJ2-2
v_gene: TRBV18
abundance: NA
CDR3aa: CASSAPTSGTDTGELFF
CDR3nt: TGTGCCAGCTCAGCCCCGACTAGCGGGACGGACACCGGGGAGCTGTTTTTT

d_gene: TRBD2
j_gene: TRBJ2-1
v_gene: TRBV2
abundance: NA
CDR3aa: CASRKASGNEQFF
CDR3nt: TGTGCCAGCAGGAAAGCTAGCGGCAATGAGCAGTTCTTC

d_gene: NA
j_gene: TRBJ1-1
v_gene: TRBV5-1
abundance: NA
CDR3aa: CASSLVAQQTIPEAFF
CDR3nt: TGCGCCAGCAGCTTGGTCGCCCAGCAGACTATTCCTGAAGCTTTCTTT

d_gene: TRBD1
j_gene: TRBJ1-2
v_gene: TRBV4-1
abundance: few
CDR3aa: CASSSPDRGLYGYTF
CDR3nt: TGCGCCAGCAGCTCACCGGACAGGGGGTTGTATGGCTACACCTTC

d_gene: NA
j_gene: TRBJ1-2
v_gene: TRBV25-1
abundance: few
CDR3aa: CASSEYPRGYGYTF
CDR3nt: TGTGCCAGCAGTGAATATCCAAGGGGCTATGGCTACACCTTC

d_gene: NA
j_gene: TRBJ1-5
v_gene: TRBV27
abundance: few
CDR3aa: CASSPLGRPQHF
CDR3nt: TGTGCCAGCAGTCCTCTCGGACGGCCCCAGCATTTT

d_gene: NA
j_gene: TRBJ2-3
v_gene: TRBV5-1
abundance: NA
CDR3aa: CASSPGTGIPRVDTQYF
CDR3nt: TGCGCCAGCAGCCCTGGTACGGGCATCCCTCGGGTAGATACGCAGTATTTT

d_gene: NA
j_gene: TRBJ1-5
v_gene: TRBV6-5
abundance: NA
CDR3aa: CASSYSHGNQPQHF
CDR3nt: TGTGCCAGCAGTTACTCTCACGGAAATCAGCCCCAGCATTTT

d_gene: NA
j_gene: TRBJ2-7
v_gene: TRBV30
abundance: NA
CDR3aa: CAWGGYEQYF
CDR3nt: TGTGCCTGGGGGGGGTACGAGCAGTACTTC

d_gene: NA
j_gene: TRBJ2-4
v_gene: TRBV14
abundance: NA
CDR3aa: CASSQDLSRNIQYF
CDR3nt: TGTGCCAGCAGCCAAGATCTATCCAGGAACATTCAGTACTTC

d_gene: NA
j_gene: TRBJ1-1
v_gene: TRBV28
abundance: NA
CDR3aa: CASSFPPQNTEAFF
CDR3nt: TGTGCCAGCAGTTTTCCCCCGCAGAACACTGAAGCTTTCTTT

d_gene: NA
j_gene: TRBJ2-1
v_gene: TRBV30
abundance: few
CDR3aa: CAWRSLGDNEQFF
CDR3nt: TGTGCCTGGAGGTCACTAGGGGACAATGAGCAGTTCTTC

d_gene: NA
j_gene: TRBJ2-7
v_gene: TRBV5-6
abundance: NA
CDR3aa: CASSSITGPTTTYEQYF
CDR3nt: TGTGCCAGCAGCTCGATCACAGGGCCCACCACCACATACGAGCAGTACTTC

d_gene: TRBD2
j_gene: TRBJ2-1
v_gene: TRBV11-3
abundance: few
CDR3aa: CASSMTSGSFNEQFF
CDR3nt: TGTGCCAGCAGCATGACTAGCGGGAGTTTTAATGAGCAGTTCTTC

d_gene: NA
j_gene: TRBJ2-7
v_gene: TRBV5-1
abundance: few
CDR3aa: CASSSALAHEQYF
CDR3nt: TGCGCCAGCAGCTCCGCCCTAGCGCACGAGCAGTACTTC

d_gene: NA
j_gene: TRBJ1-3
v_gene: TRBV19
abundance: NA
CDR3aa: CASSIPGALSGNTIYF
CDR3nt: TGTGCCAGTAGTATCCCAGGGGCTCTCTCTGGAAACACCATATATTTT

d_gene: NA
j_gene: TRBJ2-7
v_gene: TRBV19
abundance: NA
CDR3aa: CASSVSIGASYEQYF
CDR3nt: TGTGCCAGTAGTGTATCTATCGGGGCCTCCTACGAGCAGTACTTC

d_gene: TRBD1
j_gene: TRBJ2-7
v_gene: TRBV6-5
abundance: NA
CDR3aa: CATQGLYEQYF
CDR3nt: TGTGCCACACAGGGGCTTTACGAGCAGTACTTC

d_gene: TRBD1
j_gene: TRBJ2-7
v_gene: TRBV7-9
abundance: NA
CDR3aa: CASSWDRTNEQYF
CDR3nt: TGTGCCAGCAGCTGGGACAGGACCAACGAGCAGTACTTC

d_gene: NA
j_gene: TRBJ1-1
v_gene: TRBV15
abundance: NA
CDR3aa: CATSRDGGGGAFF
CDR3nt: TGTGCCACCAGCAGAGATGGGGGAGGGGGAGCTTTCTTT

d_gene: TRBD1
j_gene: TRBJ1-2
v_gene: TRBV7-9
abundance: once
CDR3aa: CASSFLGGGIYGYTF
CDR3nt: TGTGCCAGCAGCTTCCTAGGGGGCGGAATATATGGCTACACCTTC

d_gene: NA
j_gene: TRBJ2-6
v_gene: TRBV7-9
abundance: NA
CDR3aa: CASSPVAGANVLTF
CDR3nt: TGTGCCAGCAGCCCCGTCGCTGGGGCCAACGTCCTGACTTTC

d_gene: NA
j_gene: TRBJ1-6
v_gene: TRBV10-3
abundance: NA
CDR3aa: CAISESSYNSPLHF
CDR3nt: TGTGCCATCAGTGAAAGCTCCTATAATTCACCCCTCCACTTT

d_gene: NA
j_gene: TRBJ2-1
v_gene: TRBV27
abundance: NA
CDR3aa: CASSVLWSNEQFF
CDR3nt: TGTGCCAGCAGTGTCCTGTGGTCAAATGAGCAGTTCTTC

d_gene: NA
j_gene: TRBJ1-1
v_gene: TRBV6-5
abundance: NA
CDR3aa: CAREETGEDTEAFF
CDR3nt: TGTGCCAGAGAGGAGACGGGGGAAGACACTGAAGCTTTCTTT